This TCR beta chain was observed in a study of CD8+CD57+ T cells in acquired aplastic anemia. By flow cytometry, patients selected for sequencing had shown an expansion of CD8+CD57+ cells. No therapy was given to patients before blood sampling. Profiles of TCR beta VDJ and CDR3 were generated from a genomic DNA template. TCRdb re-analysed the reads in MiXCR, keeping a single row per CDR3 protein. Of about 40,000 distinct CDR3 sequences in the sample, roughly three fifths were seen once. This CDR3 region has 15 residues. Trimming left V 3 bases short and J 8 bases short, with 17 bases between. Germline CDR1 reads MGHDK; CDR2 reads SYGVNS.

This receptor was taken from a human donor with aplastic anemia. The genes are TRBV25-1 and TRBJ2-1; a weak D match, TRBD1 (5 bases). Sequencing input: sorted CD4+, CD8+, or CD8+CD57+ T cells (not recorded which) from PBMCs. CDR3 protein: CASSEVGPRGDEQFF. The CDR3 bases are TGTGCCAGCAGTGAGGTGGGGCCGAGAGGCGATGAGCAGTTCTTC.